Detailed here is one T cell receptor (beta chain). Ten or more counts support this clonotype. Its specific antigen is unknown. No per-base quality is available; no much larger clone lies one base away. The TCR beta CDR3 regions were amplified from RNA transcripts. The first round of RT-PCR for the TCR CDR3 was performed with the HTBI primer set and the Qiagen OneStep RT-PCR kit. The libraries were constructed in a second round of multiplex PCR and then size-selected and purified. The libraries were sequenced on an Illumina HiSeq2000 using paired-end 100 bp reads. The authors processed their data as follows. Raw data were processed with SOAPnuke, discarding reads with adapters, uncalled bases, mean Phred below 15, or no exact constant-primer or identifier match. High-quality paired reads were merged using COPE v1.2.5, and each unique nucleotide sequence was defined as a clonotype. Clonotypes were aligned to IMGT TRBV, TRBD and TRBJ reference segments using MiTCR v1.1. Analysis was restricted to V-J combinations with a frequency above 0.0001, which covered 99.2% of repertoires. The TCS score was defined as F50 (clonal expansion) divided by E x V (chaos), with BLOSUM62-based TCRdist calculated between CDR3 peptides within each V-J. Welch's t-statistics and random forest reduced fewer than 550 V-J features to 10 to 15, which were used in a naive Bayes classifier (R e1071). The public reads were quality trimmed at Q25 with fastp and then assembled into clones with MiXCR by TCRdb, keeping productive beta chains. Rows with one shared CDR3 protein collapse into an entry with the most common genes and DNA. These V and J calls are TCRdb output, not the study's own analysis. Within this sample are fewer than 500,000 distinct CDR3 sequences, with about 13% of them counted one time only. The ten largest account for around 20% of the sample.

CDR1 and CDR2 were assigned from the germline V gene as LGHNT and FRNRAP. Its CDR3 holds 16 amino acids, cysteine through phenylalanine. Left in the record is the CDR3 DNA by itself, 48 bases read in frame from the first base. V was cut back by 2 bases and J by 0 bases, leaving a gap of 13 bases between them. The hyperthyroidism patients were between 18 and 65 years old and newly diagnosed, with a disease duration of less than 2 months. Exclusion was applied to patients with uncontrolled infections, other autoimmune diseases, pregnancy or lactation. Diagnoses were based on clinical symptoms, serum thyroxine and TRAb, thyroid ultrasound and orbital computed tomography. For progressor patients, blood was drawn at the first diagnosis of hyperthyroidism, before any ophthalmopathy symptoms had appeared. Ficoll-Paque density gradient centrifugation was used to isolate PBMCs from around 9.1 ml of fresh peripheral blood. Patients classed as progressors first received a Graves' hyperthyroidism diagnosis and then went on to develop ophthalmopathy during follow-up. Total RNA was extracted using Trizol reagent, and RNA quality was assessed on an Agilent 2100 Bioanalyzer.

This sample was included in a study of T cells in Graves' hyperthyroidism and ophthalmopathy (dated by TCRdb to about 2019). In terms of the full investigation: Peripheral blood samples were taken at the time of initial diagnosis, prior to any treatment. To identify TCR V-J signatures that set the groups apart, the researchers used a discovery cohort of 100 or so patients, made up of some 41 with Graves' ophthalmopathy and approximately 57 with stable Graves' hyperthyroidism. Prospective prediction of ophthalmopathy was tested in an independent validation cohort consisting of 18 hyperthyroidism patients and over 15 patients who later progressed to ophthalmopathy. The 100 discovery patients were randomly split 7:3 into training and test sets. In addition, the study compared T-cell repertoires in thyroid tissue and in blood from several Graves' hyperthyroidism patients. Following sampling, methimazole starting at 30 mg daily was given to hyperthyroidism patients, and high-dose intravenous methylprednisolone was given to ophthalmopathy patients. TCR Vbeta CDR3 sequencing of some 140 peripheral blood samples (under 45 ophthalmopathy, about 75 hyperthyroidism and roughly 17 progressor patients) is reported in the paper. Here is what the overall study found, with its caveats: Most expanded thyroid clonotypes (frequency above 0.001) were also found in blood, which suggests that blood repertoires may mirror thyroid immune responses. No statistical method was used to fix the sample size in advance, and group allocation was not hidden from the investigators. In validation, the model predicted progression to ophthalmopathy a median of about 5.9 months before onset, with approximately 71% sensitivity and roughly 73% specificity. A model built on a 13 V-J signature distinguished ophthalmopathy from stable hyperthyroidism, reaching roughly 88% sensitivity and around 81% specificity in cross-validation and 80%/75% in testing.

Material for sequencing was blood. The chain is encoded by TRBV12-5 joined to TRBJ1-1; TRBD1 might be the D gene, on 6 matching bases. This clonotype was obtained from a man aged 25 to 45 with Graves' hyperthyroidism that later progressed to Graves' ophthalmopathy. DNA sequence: TGTGCTAGTGGTTTGCTCGCAGGACAGATGAACACTGAAGCTTTCTTT. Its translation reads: CASGLLAGQMNTEAFF. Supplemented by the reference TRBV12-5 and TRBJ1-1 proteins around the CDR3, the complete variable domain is DARVTQTPRHKVTEMGQEVTMRCQPILGHNTVFWYRQTMMQGLELLAYFRNRAPLDDSGMPKDRFSAEMPDATLATLKIQPSEPRDSAVYFCASGLLAGQMNTEAFFGQGTRLTVV.